The 22 T cell receptor beta chains listed next were all sequenced from one sample in a study of CD8 T cells in ankylosing spondylitis. Points from the study as a whole: Ankylosing spondylitis blood seemed to carry a telltale TCR beta motif made of eight highly homologous variants.

For these receptors, no antigen is known. TCRdb re-analysed the 5' RACE reads in MiXCR, keeping a single row per CDR3 protein. The sample yields 800,000 to 900,000 distinct CDR3 sequences, 12% seen once. Sequenced material: blood, either unsorted or a sorted T cell fraction (not recorded which). These receptors all stem from a male donor with ankylosing spondylitis.

Only a few counts were recorded for this clonotype. The V and J genes are TRBV12-3 or TRBV12-4 and TRBJ2-2, with D perhaps given as TRBD1 or TRBD2 (6 bases each). There are 13 residues in the CDR3. V dropped 5 bases and J dropped 8 bases, with 12 bases sitting between them. The CDR3 sequence: CASSGGPLGELFF. In DNA, the CDR3 is TGTGCCAGCAGTGGGGGGCCTTTGGGGGAGCTGTTTTTT.

This clonotype was detected a few times. The chain recombines TRBV7-2 with TRBJ2-2; D may be TRBD2 (5 bases). In germline, CDR1 is SGHTA, CDR2 FQGNSA. The length of the CDR3 is 15 residues. Trimming pared 1 base from V and 7 bases from J, leaving 13 bases between. CDR3 sequence reads: CASSLDRRVVGELFF. CDR3 bases: TGTGCCAGCAGCTTAGACCGGCGGGTGGTCGGGGAGCTGTTTTTT.

In this sample, this clonotype turned up many times. This chain connects TRBV28 to TRBJ1-4, with TRBD1 matching 7 bases. This CDR3 is 17 amino acids long. The germline V gene encodes CDR1 MDHEN and CDR2 SYDVKM. V lost 4 bases, J lost 0 bases, and 8 bases stayed unmatched. The CDR3 loop is CASSSGTDYSTNEKLFF. As DNA, the CDR3 is TGTGCCAGCAGTTCCGGGACAGACTATTCAACTAATGAAAAACTGTTTTTT.

The chain links TRBV4-3 to TRBJ2-5, with D tentatively TRBD2 (5 bases). The ends were cut back, 4 bases at V and 0 bases at J, with 18 bases in the middle. This CDR3 spans 17 amino acids. Germline values: CDR1 LGHNA, CDR2 YSLEER. As DNA, the CDR3 is TGCGCCAGCAGCCGAGAACTAAAGCGGCACTACCAAGAGACCCAGTACTTC. This codes for CASSRELKRHYQETQYF.

The V call is TRBV4-3, the J call TRBJ1-1; tentative D call: TRBD1 (5 bases). The CDR3 length is 15 residues. Per germline, CDR1 LGHNA and CDR2 YSLEER. Trimming pared 1 base from V and 8 bases from J, leaving 17 bases between. The CDR3 nucleotides read TGCGCCAGCAGCCAAGGTGACCCCAGGGCTACAGAAGCTTTCTTT. Amino acid sequence: CASSQGDPRATEAFF.

This clonotype was recorded at least ten times. The chain is built from TRBV29-1 and TRBJ2-5, with TRBD2 as a possible D gene (6 bases). V was trimmed by 4 bases and J by 2 bases, leaving 8 bases between them. In germline, CDR1 is SQVTM, CDR2 ANQGSEA. The CDR3 loop spans 12 amino acids. CDR3 sequence (DNA): TGCAGCGTTGGGGAGGTACAAGAGACCCAGTACTTC. It is translated as CSVGEVQETQYF.

This clonotype was counted only a few times. The CDR3 DNA reads as TGTGCCAGCGGGTCATCTGAAAAACTGTTTTTT. Residues: CASGSSEKLFF. This rearrangement joins TRBV12-3 or TRBV12-4 to TRBJ1-4; D unresolved. V gave up 8 bases and J gave up 7 bases, with 8 bases separating them. CDR3 size: 11 residues.

There are many counts of this clonotype. The gene calls are TRBV12-3 or TRBV12-4 and TRBJ1-2; D is ambiguous. The CDR3 has 11 amino acids. Trimming left V 5 bases short and J 5 bases short, with 6 bases between. CDR3 in DNA: TGTGCCAGCAGTCAAGATTATGGCTACACCTTC. It codes for CASSQDYGYTF.

J is TRBJ1-1 and V is TRBV20-1; no definite D call. In germline, CDR1 is DFQATT, CDR2 SNEGSKA (reference sequence). This CDR3 spans 11 amino acids. Trimming took off 6 bases at V and 4 bases at J, with 9 bases between the two ends. The CDR3: CSAMASTEAFF. In DNA, the CDR3 is TGCAGTGCAATGGCTTCCACTGAAGCTTTCTTT.

This clonotype was observed many times. The J gene is TRBJ1-2, the V gene TRBV7-2, with D tentatively TRBD1 (6 bases). Germline V gene sequence: CDR1 SGHTA, CDR2 FQGNSA. The germline V and J ends were trimmed by 7 bases and 4 bases, with 16 bases remaining between them. This CDR3 comprises 14 residues. The CDR3 loop reads CASTPRTALYGYTF. CDR3 nucleotide sequence: TGTGCCAGCACCCCTCGGACAGCACTCTATGGCTACACCTTC.

This clonotype was observed a single time. A much larger clone differs by one base, so this may be a read error. The V call is TRBV29-1, the J call TRBJ2-5, with 9 bases lining up with TRBD2. Germline values: CDR1 SQVTM, CDR2 ANQGSEA. The CDR3 is 14 amino acids. The CDR3 here is CSVYGTSLAETLYF. The CDR3 region has the DNA TGCAGCGTGTACGGGACTAGCCTCGCGGAGACCCTGTACTTC.

The sample holds a few counts of this clonotype. CDR3 nucleotides: TGTGCCAGCAGCCAAGCTTATTATCGGGGAGGTGGGATAGCGGGAGGGCCTACCGACATTCAGTACTTC. This sequence encodes CASSQAYYRGGGIAGGPTDIQYF. This chain links TRBV4-2 with TRBJ2-4; TRBD2 aligns across 11 bases. Germline CDR1 and CDR2: LGHNA and YNFKEQ. The junction had 28 bases not matched to a gene; V was cut back by 1 base and J by 8 bases. This CDR3 has 23 amino acids.

The sample holds a few counts of this clonotype. The chain recombines TRBV20-1 with TRBJ2-2; D is unclear. This CDR3 spans 14 amino acids. Germline-derived CDR1 and CDR2 are DFQATT and SNEGSKA (reference sequence). With 3 bases removed from V and 1 base from J, the gap between germline ends came to 9 bases. This CDR3 is CSASDIKNTGELFF. The DNA of the CDR3 is TGCAGTGCTAGTGATATTAAGAACACCGGGGAGCTGTTTTTT.

This clonotype was seen a handful of times. The V gene is TRBV6-1, the J gene TRBJ2-3, with D tentatively TRBD2 (6 bases). Germline V lookup: CDR1 MNHNS, CDR2 SASEGT. This CDR3 has 15 amino acids. V lost 6 bases and J 4 bases, leaving 17 bases between the germline ends. The CDR3 sequence is CASRPPGVPSDTQYF. CDR3 DNA: TGTGCCAGCAGACCACCGGGGGTCCCGTCAGATACGCAGTATTTT.

This clonotype showed up just a few times. This chain uses TRBV7-2 with TRBJ2-7, with TRBD2 matching 8 bases. CDR1 is SGHTA and CDR2 is FQGNSA in the germline V gene. This CDR3 contains 15 residues. Losses at the gene ends were 5 bases for V and 1 base for J; bases not matched to a gene: 7. The CDR3 sequence: CASSRPLAGSYEQYF. CDR3 DNA: TGTGCCAGCAGCCGACCTCTAGCGGGTTCCTACGAGCAGTACTTC.

The chain employs TRBV7-8 and TRBJ1-1, with D uncertain. Between the trimmed V and J ends, which lost 5 bases and 11 bases, there was a span of 15 bases. The CDR3 runs to 12 residues. Germline CDR1 SGHVS, CDR2 FQNEAQ. CDR3 sequence: CASSPGWEAAFF. CDR3 DNA sequence: TGTGCCAGCAGCCCCGGGTGGGAGGCGGCTTTCTTT.

This clonotype was detected a few times. The gene calls are TRBV5-6 and TRBJ2-1; the D is unclear. The CDR3 runs 12 residues. Germline V gives CDR1 SGHDT, CDR2 YYEEEE. Trimming took 2 bases from V and 9 from J, leaving 9 bases between them. The CDR3 loop reads CASSFSHSEQFF. DNA for the CDR3: TGTGCCAGCAGCTTTAGTCATAGTGAGCAGTTCTTC. The whole variable domain, remainder taken from reference TRBV5-6 and TRBJ2-1, is DAGVTQSPTHLIKTRGQQVTLRCSPKSGHDTVSWYQQALGQGPQFIFQYYEEEERQRGNFPDRFSGHQFPNYSSELNVNALLLGDSALYLCASSFSHSEQFFGPGTRLTVL.

V gene TRBV20-1 combines with J gene TRBJ1-4, with D hard to call. The germline CDR1 and CDR2 sequences are DFQATT and SNEGSKA (reference sequence). Trimming shortened V by 1 base and J by 4 bases, and 13 bases separated the two germline ends. The CDR3 length is 15 residues. Here the CDR3 reads CSARGQSLINEKLFF. CDR3 nucleotides: TGCAGTGCTAGAGGGCAGAGTTTGATTAATGAAAAACTGTTTTTT.

At least ten counts were recorded for this clonotype. V gene TRBV28 combines with J gene TRBJ2-3; 8 nucleotides agree with TRBD2. The length of the CDR3 is 15 residues. V lost 5 bases, J lost 4 bases, and 8 bases stayed unmatched. Germline values: CDR1 MDHEN, CDR2 SYDVKM. CDR3 loop: CASSRSGTISDTQYF. CDR3 DNA sequence: TGTGCCAGCAGTCGTAGCGGGACTATTTCAGATACGCAGTATTTT.

This clonotype has a handful of counts. The rearrangement links TRBV20-1 to TRBJ2-3; 7 nucleotides match TRBD1. The CDR3 covers 14 residues. V lost 5 bases and J lost 5; bases outside the gene matches: 10. Per germline, CDR1 DFQATT and CDR2 SNEGSKA (reference sequence). Here the CDR3 reads CSAAGAPGGDTQYF. CDR3 DNA sequence: TGCAGTGCTGCCGGTGCCCCAGGGGGAGATACGCAGTATTTT.

The chain is built from TRBV5-1 and TRBJ2-5; TRBD2 might be the D (6 bases). V was clipped by 4 bases and J by 5 bases, with 15 bases between them. Per the germline V gene, CDR1 is SGHRS and CDR2 is YFSETQ. The CDR3 has 14 residues. The DNA for the CDR3 is TGCGCCAGCAGCCCAGGACCTGGGGGGGAGACCCAGTACTTC. Its translation: CASSPGPGGETQYF.

This clonotype was observed a handful of times. The chain employs TRBV15 and TRBJ2-1, with 9 bases matching TRBD2. Germline V gene data show CDR1 as LNHNV and CDR2 as YYDKDF (reference sequence). V trimming: 1 base; J trimming: 0 bases; junction bases outside the gene matches: 10. The CDR3 is 19 amino acids. For the CDR3, the DNA is TGTGCCACCAGCAGAGGATATAGCGGGAGCCTGGGCTCCTACAATGAGCAGTTCTTC. This codes for CATSRGYSGSLGSYNEQFF. Full variable domain (remainder filled in from reference TRBV15 and TRBJ2-1): DAMVIQNPRYQVTQFGKPVTLSCSQTLNHNVMYWYQQKSSQAPKLLFHYYDKDFNNEADTPDNFQSRRPNTSFCFLDIRSPGLGDTAMYLCATSRGYSGSLGSYNEQFFGPGTRLTVL.